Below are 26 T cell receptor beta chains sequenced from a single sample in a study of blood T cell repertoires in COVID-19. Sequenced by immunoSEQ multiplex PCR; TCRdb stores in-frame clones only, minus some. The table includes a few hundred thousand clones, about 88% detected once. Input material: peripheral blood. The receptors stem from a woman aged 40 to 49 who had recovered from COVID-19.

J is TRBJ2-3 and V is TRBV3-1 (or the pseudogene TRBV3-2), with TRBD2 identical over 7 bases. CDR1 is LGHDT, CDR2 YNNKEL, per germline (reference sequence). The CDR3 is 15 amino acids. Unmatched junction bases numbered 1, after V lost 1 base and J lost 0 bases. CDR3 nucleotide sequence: TGTGCCAGCAGCCAAGCGGGGGGTAGCACAGATACGCAGTATTTT. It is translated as CASSQAGGSTDTQYF.

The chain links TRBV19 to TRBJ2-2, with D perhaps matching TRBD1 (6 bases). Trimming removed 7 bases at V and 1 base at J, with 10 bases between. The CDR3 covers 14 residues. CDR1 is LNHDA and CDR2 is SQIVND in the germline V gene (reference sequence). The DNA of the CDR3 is TGTGCCAGTAACTACAGGGTGAACACCGGGGAGCTGTTTTTT. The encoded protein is CASNYRVNTGELFF.

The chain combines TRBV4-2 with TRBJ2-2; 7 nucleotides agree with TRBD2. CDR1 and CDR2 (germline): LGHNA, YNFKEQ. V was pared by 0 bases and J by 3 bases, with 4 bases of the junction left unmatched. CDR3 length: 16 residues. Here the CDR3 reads CASSQELAFDTGELFF. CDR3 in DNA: TGTGCCAGCAGCCAAGAACTAGCGTTCGACACCGGGGAGCTGTTTTTT.

Here the CDR3 reads CASSRLAGGAAFF. DNA of the CDR3: TGTGCCAGTAGTAGACTAGCAGGAGGGGCAGCTTTCTTT. The chain uses TRBV19 and TRBJ1-1; possibly TRBD1 for D (5 bases). The germline V and J ends were trimmed by 4 bases and 10 bases, with 16 bases remaining between them. The CDR3 loop spans 13 amino acids. The V gene's germline CDR1 is LNHDA and CDR2 SQIVND (reference sequence).

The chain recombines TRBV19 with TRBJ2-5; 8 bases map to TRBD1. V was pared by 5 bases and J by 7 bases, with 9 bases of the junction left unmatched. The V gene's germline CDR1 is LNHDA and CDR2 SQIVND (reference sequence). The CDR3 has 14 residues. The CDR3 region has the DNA TGTGCCAGTAGTGTCAGACAGGGGCCAACGACCCAGTACTTC. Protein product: CASSVRQGPTTQYF.

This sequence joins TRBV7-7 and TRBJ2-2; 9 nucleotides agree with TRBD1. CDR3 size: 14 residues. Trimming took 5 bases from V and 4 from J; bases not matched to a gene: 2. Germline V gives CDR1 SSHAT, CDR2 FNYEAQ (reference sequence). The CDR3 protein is CASSRDRVTGELFF. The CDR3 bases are TGTGCCAGCAGCCGGGACAGGGTCACCGGGGAGCTGTTTTTT. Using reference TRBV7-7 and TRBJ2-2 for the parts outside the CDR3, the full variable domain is GAGVSQSPRYKVTKRGQDVTLRCDPISSHATLYWYQQALGQGPEFLTYFNYEAQPDKSGLPSDRFSAERPEGSISTLTIQRTEQRDSAMYRCASSRDRVTGELFFGEGSRLTVL.

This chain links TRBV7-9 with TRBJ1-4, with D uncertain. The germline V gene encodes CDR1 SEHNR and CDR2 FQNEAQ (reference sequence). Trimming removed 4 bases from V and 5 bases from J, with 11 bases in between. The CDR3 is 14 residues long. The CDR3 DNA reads TGTGCCAGCAGCTCCCCGGTTCTGAATGAAAAACTGTTTTTT. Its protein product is CASSSPVLNEKLFF.

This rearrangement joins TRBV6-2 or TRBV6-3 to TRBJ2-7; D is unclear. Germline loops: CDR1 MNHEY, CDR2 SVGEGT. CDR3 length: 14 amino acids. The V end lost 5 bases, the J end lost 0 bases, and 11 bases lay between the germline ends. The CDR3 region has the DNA TGTGCCAGCAGTAATTATGTCCTCTCCTACGAGCAGTACTTC. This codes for CASSNYVLSYEQYF.

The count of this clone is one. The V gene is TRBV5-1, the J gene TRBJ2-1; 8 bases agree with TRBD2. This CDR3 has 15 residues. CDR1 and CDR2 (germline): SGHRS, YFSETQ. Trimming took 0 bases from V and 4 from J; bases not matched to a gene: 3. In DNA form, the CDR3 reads TGCGCCAGCAGCTTGGGCGGGGGGTTTTACAATGAGCAGTTCTTC. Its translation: CASSLGGGFYNEQFF.

CDR3 sequence: CASSRQRSGANVLTF. The CDR3 DNA reads as TGTGCCAGCAGTCGACAGCGCTCTGGGGCCAACGTCCTGACTTTC. The chain recombines TRBV7-9 with TRBJ2-6; tentative D call: TRBD1 (5 bases). CDR1 and CDR2 from the germline V gene are SEHNR and FQNEAQ (reference sequence). The CDR3 length is 15 residues. With 6 bases removed from V and 0 bases from J, the gap between germline ends came to 9 bases. The full variable domain, its missing parts supplied by reference TRBV7-9 and TRBJ2-6, is DTGVSQNPRHKITKRGQNVTFRCDPISEHNRLYWYRQTLGQGPEFLTYFQNEAQLEKSRLLSDRFSAERPKGSFSTLEIQRTEQGDSAMYLCASSRQRSGANVLTFGAGSRLTVL.

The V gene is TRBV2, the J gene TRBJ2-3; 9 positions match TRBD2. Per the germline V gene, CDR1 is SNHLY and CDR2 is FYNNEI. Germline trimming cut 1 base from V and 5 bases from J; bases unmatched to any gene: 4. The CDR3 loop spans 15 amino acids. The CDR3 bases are TGTGCCAGCAGTGAAGATAGCGGGGGCGGAGATACGCAGTATTTT. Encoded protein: CASSEDSGGGDTQYF.

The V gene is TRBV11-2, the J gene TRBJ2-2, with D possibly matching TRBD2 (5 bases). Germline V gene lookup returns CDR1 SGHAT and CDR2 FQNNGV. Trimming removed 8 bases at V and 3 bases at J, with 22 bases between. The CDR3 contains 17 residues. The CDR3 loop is CASGFYPKDSDTGELFF. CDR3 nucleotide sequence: TGTGCCAGCGGATTTTACCCTAAGGACTCTGACACCGGGGAGCTGTTTTTT.

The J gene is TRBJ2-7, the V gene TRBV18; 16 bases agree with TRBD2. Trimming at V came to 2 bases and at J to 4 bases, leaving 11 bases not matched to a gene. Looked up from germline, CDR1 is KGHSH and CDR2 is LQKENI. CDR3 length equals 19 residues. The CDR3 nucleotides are TGTGCCAGCTCACCAGCCGGGACTAGCGGGGGGGCTTTGGTGTACGAGCAGTACTTC. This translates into CASSPAGTSGGALVYEQYF.

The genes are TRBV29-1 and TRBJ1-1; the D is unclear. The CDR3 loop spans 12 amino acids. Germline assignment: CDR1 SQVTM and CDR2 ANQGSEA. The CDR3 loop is CTALGMGAEAFF. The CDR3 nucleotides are TGCACCGCGTTAGGTATGGGAGCTGAAGCTTTCTTT.

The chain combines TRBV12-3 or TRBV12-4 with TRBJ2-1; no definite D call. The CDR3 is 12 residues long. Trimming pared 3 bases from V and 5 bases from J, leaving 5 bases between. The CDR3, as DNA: TGTGCCAGCAGTTTCCAGGACAATGAGCAGTTCTTC. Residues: CASSFQDNEQFF.

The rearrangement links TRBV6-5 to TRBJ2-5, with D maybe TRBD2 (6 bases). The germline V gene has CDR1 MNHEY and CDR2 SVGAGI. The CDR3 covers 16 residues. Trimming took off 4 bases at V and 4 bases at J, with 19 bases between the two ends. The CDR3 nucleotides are TGTGCCAGCAGTTCCCCACCGGGACTCATATCAGAGACCCAGTACTTC. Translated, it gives CASSSPPGLISETQYF.

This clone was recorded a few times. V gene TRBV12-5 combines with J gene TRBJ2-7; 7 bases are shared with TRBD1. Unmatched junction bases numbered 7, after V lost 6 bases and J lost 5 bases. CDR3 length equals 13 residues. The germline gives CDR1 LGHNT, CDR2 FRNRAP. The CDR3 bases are TGTGCTAGTGGGGGACAGTACTCTAACGAGCAGTACTTC. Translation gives CASGGQYSNEQYF.

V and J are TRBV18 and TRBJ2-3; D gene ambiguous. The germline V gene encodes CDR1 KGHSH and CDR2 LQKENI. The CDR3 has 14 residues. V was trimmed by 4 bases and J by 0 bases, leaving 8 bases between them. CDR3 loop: CASSREISTDTQYF. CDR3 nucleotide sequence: TGTGCCAGCTCACGAGAAATAAGCACAGATACGCAGTATTTT.

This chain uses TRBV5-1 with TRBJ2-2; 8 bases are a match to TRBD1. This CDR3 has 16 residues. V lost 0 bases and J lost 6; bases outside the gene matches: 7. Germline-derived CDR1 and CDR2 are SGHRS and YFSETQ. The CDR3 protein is CASSLEPDRGAGELFF. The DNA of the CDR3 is TGCGCCAGCAGCTTGGAACCTGACAGGGGCGCCGGGGAGCTGTTTTTT. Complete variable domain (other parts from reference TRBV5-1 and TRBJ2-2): KAGVTQTPRYLIKTRGQQVTLSCSPISGHRSVSWYQQTPGQGLQFLFEYFSETQRNKGNFPGRFSGRQFSNSRSEMNVSTLELGDSALYLCASSLEPDRGAGELFFGEGSRLTVL.

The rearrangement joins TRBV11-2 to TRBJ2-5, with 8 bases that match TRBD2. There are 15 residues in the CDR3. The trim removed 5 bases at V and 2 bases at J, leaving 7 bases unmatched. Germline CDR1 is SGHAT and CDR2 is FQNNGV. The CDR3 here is CASSPWTSRQETQYF. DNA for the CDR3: TGTGCCAGCAGCCCATGGACTAGCAGGCAAGAGACCCAGTACTTC.

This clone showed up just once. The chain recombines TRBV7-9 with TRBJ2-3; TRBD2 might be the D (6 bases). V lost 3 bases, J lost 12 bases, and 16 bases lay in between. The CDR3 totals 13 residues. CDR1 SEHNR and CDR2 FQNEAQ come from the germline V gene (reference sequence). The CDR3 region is CASSLRDELGQYF. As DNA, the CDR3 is TGTGCCAGCAGCTTGCGGGACGAACTCGGACAGTATTTT.

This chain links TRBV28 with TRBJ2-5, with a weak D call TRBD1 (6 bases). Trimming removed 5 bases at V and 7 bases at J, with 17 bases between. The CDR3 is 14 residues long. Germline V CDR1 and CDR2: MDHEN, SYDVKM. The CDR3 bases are TGTGCCAGCAGTACCGGACAGATAATTGGGACCCAGTACTTC. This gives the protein CASSTGQIIGTQYF.

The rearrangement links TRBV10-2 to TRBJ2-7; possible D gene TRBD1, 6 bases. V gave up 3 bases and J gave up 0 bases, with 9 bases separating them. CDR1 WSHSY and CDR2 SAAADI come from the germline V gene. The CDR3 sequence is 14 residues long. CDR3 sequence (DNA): TGCGCCAGCAGTGAACAGGGCCCCTCCTACGAGCAGTACTTC. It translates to CASSEQGPSYEQYF.

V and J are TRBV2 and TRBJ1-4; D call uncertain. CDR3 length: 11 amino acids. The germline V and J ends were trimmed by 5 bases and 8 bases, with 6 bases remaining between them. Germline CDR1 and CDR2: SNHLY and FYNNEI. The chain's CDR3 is CASSREEKLFF. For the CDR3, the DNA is TGTGCCAGCAGTCGGGAGGAAAAACTGTTTTTT.

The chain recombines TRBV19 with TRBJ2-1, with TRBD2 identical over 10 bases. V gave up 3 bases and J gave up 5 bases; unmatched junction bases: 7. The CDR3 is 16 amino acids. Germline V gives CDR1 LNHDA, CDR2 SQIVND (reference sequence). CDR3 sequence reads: CASSMLAGAGDNEQFF. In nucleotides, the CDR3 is TGTGCCAGTAGTATGCTAGCGGGAGCCGGGGACAATGAGCAGTTCTTC.

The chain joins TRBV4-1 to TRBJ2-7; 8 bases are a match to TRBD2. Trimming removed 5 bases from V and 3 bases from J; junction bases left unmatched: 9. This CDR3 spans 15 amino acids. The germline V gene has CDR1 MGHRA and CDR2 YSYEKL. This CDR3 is CASSTAGTSRYEQYF. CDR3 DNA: TGCGCCAGCAGCACCGCCGGGACTAGTCGCTACGAGCAGTACTTC.